What follows is one T cell receptor beta chain and its context. The antigen remains unidentified. These data originate in a study of shared clonotypes between healthy human individuals. Profiled with immunoSEQ multiplex PCR; TCRdb holds only in-frame clones, not every one. Among millions of clones listed, 85% to 95% were seen once. The study, taken as a whole, reports: Represented diversity, genetic and exposure-history alike, was limited by few donors.

Trimming took off 2 bases at V and 3 bases at J, with 12 bases between the two ends. CDR3 size: 14 residues. From germline, CDR1 is SGHKS and CDR2 YYEKEE (reference sequence). Donors included only healthy HIV-negative adults lacking recent acute infections or vaccinations. The source of this sequence is a man aged 18 to 30 in good health. This sequence joins TRBV5-5 and TRBJ2-7; D is possibly TRBD1 (6 bases). The sequenced sample consisted of naive CD4+ T cells sorted from blood. Indicated subset: CD45RA+ positively selected. DNA for the CDR3: TGTGCCAGCAGCTTTATTTCAGGGGACTACGAGCAGTACTTC. It is translated as CASSFISGDYEQYF.